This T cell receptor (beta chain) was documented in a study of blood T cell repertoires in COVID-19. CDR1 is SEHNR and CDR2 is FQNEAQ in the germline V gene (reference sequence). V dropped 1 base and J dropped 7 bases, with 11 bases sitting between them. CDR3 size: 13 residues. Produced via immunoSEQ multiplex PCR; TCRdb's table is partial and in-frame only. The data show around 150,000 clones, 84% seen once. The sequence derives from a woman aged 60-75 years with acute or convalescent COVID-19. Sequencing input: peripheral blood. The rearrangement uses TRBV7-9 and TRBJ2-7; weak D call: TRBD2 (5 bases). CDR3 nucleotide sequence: TGTGCCAGCAGCTTAGAAGGAGGAAGGGAGCAGTACTTC. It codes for CASSLEGGREQYF.